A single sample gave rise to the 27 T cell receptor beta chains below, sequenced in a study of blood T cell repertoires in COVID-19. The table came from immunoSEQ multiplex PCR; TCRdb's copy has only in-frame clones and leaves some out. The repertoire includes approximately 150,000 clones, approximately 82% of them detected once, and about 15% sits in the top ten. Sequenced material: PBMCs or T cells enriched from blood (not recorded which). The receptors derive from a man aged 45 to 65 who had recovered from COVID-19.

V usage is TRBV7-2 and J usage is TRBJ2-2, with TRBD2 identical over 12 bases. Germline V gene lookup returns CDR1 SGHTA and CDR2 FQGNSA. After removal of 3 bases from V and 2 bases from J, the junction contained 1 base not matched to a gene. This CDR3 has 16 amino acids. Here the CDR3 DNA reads TGTGCCAGCAGCTTGGGACTAGCGGGTAACACCGGGGAGCTGTTTTTT. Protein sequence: CASSLGLAGNTGELFF.

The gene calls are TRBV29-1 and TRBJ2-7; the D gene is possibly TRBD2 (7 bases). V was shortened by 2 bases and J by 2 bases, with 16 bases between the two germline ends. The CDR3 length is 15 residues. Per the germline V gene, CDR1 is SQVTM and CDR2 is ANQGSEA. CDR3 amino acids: CSVEKGGGFPYEQYF. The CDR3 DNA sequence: TGCAGCGTTGAAAAAGGGGGGGGCTTTCCCTACGAGCAGTACTTC.

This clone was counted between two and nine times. CDR3 region: CASLGGQQTLSYF. The CDR3 DNA follows: TGTGCCAGCCTGGGCGGACAACAAACCCTTTCGTATTTT. The V call is TRBV2, the J call TRBJ2-3, with a possible D match to TRBD1 (5 bases). This CDR3 has 13 amino acids. Germline-derived CDR1 and CDR2 are SNHLY and FYNNEI. Trimming cost V 8 bases and J 14 bases, with 23 bases left between them. Together with reference TRBV2 and TRBJ2-3, the CDR3 gives the full variable domain: EPEVTQTPSHQVTQMGQEVILRCVPISNHLYFYWYRQILGQKVEFLVSFYNNEISEKSEIFDDQFSVERPDGSNFTLKIRSTKLEDSAMYFCASLGGQQTLSYFGPGTRLTVL.

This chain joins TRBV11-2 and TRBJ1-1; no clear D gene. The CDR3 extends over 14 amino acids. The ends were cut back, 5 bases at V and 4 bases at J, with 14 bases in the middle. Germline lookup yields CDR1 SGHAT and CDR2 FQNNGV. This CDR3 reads CASSGLNLGTEAFF. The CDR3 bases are TGTGCCAGCAGCGGGCTGAACTTGGGCACTGAAGCTTTCTTT.

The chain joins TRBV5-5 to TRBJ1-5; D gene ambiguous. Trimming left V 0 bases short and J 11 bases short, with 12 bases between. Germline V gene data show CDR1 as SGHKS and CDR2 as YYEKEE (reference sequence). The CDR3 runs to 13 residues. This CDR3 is CASSLDGWEAQHF. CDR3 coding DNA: TGTGCCAGCAGCTTGGACGGGTGGGAGGCCCAGCATTTT.

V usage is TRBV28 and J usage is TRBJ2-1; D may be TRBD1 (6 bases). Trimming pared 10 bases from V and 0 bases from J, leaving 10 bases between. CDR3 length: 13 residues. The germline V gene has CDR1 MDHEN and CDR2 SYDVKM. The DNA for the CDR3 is TGTGCCACCCAGGGGAGCTCCTACAATGAGCAGTTCTTC. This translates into CATQGSSYNEQFF.

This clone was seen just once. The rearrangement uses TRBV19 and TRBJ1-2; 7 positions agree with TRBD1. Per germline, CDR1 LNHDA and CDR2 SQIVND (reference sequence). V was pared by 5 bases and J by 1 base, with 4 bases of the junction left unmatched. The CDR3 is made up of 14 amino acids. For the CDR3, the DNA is TGTGCCAGTAGTCTAAGGGACAGTAACTATGGCTACACCTTC. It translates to CASSLRDSNYGYTF.

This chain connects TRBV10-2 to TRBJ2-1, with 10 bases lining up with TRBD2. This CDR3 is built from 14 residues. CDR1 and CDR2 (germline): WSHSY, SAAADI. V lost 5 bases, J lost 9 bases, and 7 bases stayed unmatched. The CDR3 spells CASSIQRGGGEQFF. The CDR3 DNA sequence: TGCGCCAGCAGTATCCAGCGGGGGGGCGGTGAGCAGTTCTTC.

The CDR3 DNA reads as TGTGCCAGCAGCCTCACACTAGCGGGTGAGACCCAGTACTTC. It yields the protein CASSLTLAGETQYF. The chain uses TRBV7-7 and TRBJ2-5; 9 nucleotides align to TRBD2. V lost 5 bases, J lost 5 bases, and 6 bases stayed unmatched. From germline, CDR1 is SSHAT and CDR2 FNYEAQ (reference sequence). The CDR3 spans 14 residues.

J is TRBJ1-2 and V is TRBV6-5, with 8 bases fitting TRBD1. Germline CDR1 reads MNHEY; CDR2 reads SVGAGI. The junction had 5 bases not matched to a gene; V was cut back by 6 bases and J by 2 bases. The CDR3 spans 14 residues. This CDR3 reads CASRPRGLNYGYTF. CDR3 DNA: TGTGCCAGCAGGCCCAGGGGGCTAAACTATGGCTACACCTTC.

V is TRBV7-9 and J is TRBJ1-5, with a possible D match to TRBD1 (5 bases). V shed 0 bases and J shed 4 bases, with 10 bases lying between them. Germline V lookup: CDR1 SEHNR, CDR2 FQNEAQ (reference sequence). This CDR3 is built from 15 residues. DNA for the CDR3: TGTGCCAGCAGCTTAGCGGGAGGGGTAAATCAGCCCCAGCATTTT. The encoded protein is CASSLAGGVNQPQHF.

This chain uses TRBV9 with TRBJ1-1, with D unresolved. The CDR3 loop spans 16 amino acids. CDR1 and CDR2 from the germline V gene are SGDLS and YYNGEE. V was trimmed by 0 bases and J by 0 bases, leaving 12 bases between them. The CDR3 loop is CASSVVPKSVNTEAFF. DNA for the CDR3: TGTGCCAGCAGCGTAGTCCCAAAATCAGTGAACACTGAAGCTTTCTTT.

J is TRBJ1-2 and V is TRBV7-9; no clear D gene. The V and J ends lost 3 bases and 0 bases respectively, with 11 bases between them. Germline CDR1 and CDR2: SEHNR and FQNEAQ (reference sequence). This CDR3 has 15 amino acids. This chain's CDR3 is CASSFEVIANYGYTF. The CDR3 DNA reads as TGTGCCAGCAGCTTCGAGGTAATAGCTAACTATGGCTACACCTTC.

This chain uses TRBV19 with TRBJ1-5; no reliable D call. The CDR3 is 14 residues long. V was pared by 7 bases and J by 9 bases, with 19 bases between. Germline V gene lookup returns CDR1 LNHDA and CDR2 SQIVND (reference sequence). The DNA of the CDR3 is TGTGCCAGTAACCCAGGACGGGGTAACCGGCCCCAGCATTTT. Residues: CASNPGRGNRPQHF.

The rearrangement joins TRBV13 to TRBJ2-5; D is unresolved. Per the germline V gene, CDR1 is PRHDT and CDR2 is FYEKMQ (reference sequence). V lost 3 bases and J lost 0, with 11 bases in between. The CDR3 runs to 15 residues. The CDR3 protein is CASSLGRTNQETQYF. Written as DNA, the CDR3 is TGTGCCAGCAGCTTGGGCAGAACCAACCAAGAGACCCAGTACTTC.

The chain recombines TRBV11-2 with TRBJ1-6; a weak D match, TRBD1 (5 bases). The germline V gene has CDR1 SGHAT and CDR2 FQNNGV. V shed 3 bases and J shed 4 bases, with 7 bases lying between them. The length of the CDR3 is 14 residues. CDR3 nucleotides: TGTGCCAGCAGCTTGGGGGGGTATAATTCACCCCTCCACTTT. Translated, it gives CASSLGGYNSPLHF.

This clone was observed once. The CDR3 protein is CASSGRDRGGYTF. In nucleotides, the CDR3 is TGTGCCAGCAGCGGCCGGGACAGGGGTGGCTACACCTTC. The chain combines TRBV7-2 with TRBJ1-2, with TRBD1 identical over 10 bases. CDR3 length: 13 amino acids. The junction had 4 bases not matched to a gene; V was cut back by 5 bases and J by 7 bases. CDR1 and CDR2 from the germline V gene are SGHTA and FQGNSA.

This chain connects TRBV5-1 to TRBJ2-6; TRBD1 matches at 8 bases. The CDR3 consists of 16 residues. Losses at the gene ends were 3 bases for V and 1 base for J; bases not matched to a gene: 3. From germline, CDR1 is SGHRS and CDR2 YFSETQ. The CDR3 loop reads CASSSGQGSGANVLTF. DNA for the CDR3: TGCGCCAGCAGCTCCGGACAGGGATCTGGGGCCAACGTCCTGACTTTC. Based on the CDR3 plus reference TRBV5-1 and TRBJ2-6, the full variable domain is KAGVTQTPRYLIKTRGQQVTLSCSPISGHRSVSWYQQTPGQGLQFLFEYFSETQRNKGNFPGRFSGRQFSNSRSEMNVSTLELGDSALYLCASSSGQGSGANVLTFGAGSRLTVL.

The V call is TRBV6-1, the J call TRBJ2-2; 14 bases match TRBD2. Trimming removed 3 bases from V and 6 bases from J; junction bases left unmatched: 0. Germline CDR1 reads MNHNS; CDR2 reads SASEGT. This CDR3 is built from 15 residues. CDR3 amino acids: CASSETSGGAGELFF. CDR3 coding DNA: TGTGCCAGCAGTGAGACTAGCGGGGGGGCCGGGGAGCTGTTTTTT.

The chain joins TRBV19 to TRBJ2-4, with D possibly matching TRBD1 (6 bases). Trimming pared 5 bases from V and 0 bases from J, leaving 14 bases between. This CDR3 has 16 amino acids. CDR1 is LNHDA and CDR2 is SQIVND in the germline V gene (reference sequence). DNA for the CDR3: TGTGCCAGTAGTCCGGGGACAAGACTAGCCAAAAACATTCAGTACTTC. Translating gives CASSPGTRLAKNIQYF.

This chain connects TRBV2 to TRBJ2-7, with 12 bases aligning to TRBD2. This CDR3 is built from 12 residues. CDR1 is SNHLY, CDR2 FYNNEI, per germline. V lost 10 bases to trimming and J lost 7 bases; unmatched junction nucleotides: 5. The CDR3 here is CATRLAGEEQYF. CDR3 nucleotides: TGTGCCACCCGACTAGCGGGGGAAGAGCAGTACTTC.

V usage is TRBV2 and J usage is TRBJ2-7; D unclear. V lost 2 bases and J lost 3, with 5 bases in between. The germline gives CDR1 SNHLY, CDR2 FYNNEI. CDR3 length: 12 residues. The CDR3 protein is CASSENSYEQYF. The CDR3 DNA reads TGTGCCAGCAGTGAAAACAGCTACGAGCAGTACTTC.

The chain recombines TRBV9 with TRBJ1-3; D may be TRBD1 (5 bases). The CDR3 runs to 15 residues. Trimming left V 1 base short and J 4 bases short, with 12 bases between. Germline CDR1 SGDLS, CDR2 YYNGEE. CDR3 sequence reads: CASSVQEGHGNTIYF. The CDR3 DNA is TGTGCCAGCAGCGTACAGGAGGGGCACGGAAACACCATATATTTT. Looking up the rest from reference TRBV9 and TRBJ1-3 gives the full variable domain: DSGVTQTPKHLITATGQRVTLRCSPRSGDLSVYWYQQSLDQGLQFLIQYYNGEERAKGNILERFSAQQFPDLHSELNLSSLELGDSALYFCASSVQEGHGNTIYFGEGSWLTVV.

CDR3 residues: CASSLAGHYSNQPQHF. CDR3 bases: TGCGCCAGCAGCTTGGCGGGACACTATAGCAATCAGCCCCAGCATTTT. The chain couples TRBV5-1 to TRBJ1-5; tentatively, D is TRBD1 (6 bases). Germline V gene lookup returns CDR1 SGHRS and CDR2 YFSETQ. V dropped 0 bases and J dropped 0 bases, with 10 bases sitting between them. The CDR3 has 16 residues.

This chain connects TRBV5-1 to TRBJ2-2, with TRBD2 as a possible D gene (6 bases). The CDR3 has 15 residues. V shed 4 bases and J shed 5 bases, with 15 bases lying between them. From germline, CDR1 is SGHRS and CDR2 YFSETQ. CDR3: CASSPSGLKTGELFF. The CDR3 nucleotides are TGCGCCAGCAGCCCCTCGGGACTCAAGACCGGGGAGCTGTTTTTT.

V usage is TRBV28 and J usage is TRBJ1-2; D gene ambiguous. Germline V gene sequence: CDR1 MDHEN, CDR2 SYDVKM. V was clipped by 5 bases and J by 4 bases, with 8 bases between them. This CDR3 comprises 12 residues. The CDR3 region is CASSLVLYGYTF. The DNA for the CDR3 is TGTGCCAGCAGTCTAGTGCTCTATGGCTACACCTTC.

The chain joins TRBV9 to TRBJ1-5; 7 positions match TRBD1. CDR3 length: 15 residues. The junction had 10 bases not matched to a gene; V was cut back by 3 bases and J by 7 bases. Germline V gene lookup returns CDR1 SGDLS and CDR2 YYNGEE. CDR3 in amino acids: CASSATGEKGQPQHF. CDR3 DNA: TGTGCCAGCAGCGCAACAGGGGAGAAAGGGCAGCCCCAGCATTTT.